Listed here are 20 T cell receptor beta chains from one sample, sequenced in a study of response to subunit inactivated influenza vaccine. TCRdb independently ran MiXCR on the RT-PCR reads; one entry per CDR3 protein. In the table there are roughly 710,000 distinct CDR3 sequences, around 15% of which are singletons. Source: PBMCs from blood, taken roughly 2 weeks before vaccination. Source of these receptors: a man between 50 and 59 years old who received an inactivated influenza vaccine.

This clonotype was picked up many times. V is TRBV4-3 and J is TRBJ2-5; 9 nucleotides agree with TRBD1. The germline V gene has CDR1 LGHNA and CDR2 YSLEER. This CDR3 has 14 amino acids. Unmatched junction bases numbered 6, after V lost 5 bases and J lost 5 bases. The CDR3 loop reads CASSIGQGSETQYF. CDR3 DNA: TGCGCCAGCAGCATCGGACAGGGGTCCGAGACCCAGTACTTC.

This clonotype was recorded a few times. V and J are TRBV2 and TRBJ2-7; tentative D call: TRBD1 (5 bases). This CDR3 spans 15 amino acids. Germline assignment: CDR1 SNHLY and CDR2 FYNNEI. V shed 6 bases and J shed 0 bases, with 15 bases lying between them. The CDR3 region is CASRGAYTSSYEQYF. CDR3 sequence (DNA): TGTGCCAGCAGAGGGGCTTACACGAGCTCCTACGAGCAGTACTTC. Full variable domain (outside the CDR3, taken from reference TRBV2 and TRBJ2-7): EPEVTQTPSHQVTQMGQEVILRCVPISNHLYFYWYRQILGQKVEFLVSFYNNEISEKSEIFDDQFSVERPDGSNFTLKIRSTKLEDSAMYFCASRGAYTSSYEQYFGPGTRLTVT.

This clonotype was counted a few times. J is TRBJ2-2 and V is TRBV29-1, with TRBD2 matching over 7 bases. The V gene's germline CDR1 is SQVTM and CDR2 ANQGSEA. Trimming took 0 bases from V and 2 from J; bases not matched to a gene: 3. CDR3 size: 15 residues. CDR3: CSVEDAGANTGELFF. The CDR3 bases are TGCAGCGTTGAAGATGCGGGAGCTAACACCGGGGAGCTGTTTTTT.

This clonotype was detected a few times. This chain joins TRBV4-2 and TRBJ2-5, with D possibly being TRBD2 (5 bases). Germline CDR1 is LGHNA and CDR2 is YNFKEQ. The CDR3 consists of 15 residues. The germline V and J ends were trimmed by 4 bases and 4 bases, with 16 bases remaining between them. The CDR3 here is CASSPDTSVGETQYF. The CDR3 nucleotides are TGTGCCAGCAGCCCCGACACTAGTGTAGGAGAGACCCAGTACTTC.

The rearrangement links TRBV7-9 to TRBJ2-1; 7 bases are a match to TRBD1. J was trimmed by 8 bases and V by 4 bases; bases with no gene match: 8. Per germline, CDR1 SEHNR and CDR2 FQNEAQ (reference sequence). The CDR3 spans 14 residues. The CDR3 DNA is TGTGCCAGCAGCTGGAGAGGGGGCAGTGATGAGCAGTTCTTC. Its protein is CASSWRGGSDEQFF. Together with reference TRBV7-9 and TRBJ2-1, the CDR3 gives the full variable domain: DTGVSQNPRHKITKRGQNVTFRCDPISEHNRLYWYRQTLGQGPEFLTYFQNEAQLEKSRLLSDRFSAERPKGSFSTLEIQRTEQGDSAMYLCASSWRGGSDEQFFGPGTRLTVL.

V is TRBV7-2 and J is TRBJ2-4, with TRBD2 identical over 16 bases. V dropped 3 bases and J dropped 7; count of bases not matched to a gene: 6. The CDR3 extends over 17 amino acids. Per germline, CDR1 SGHTA and CDR2 FQGNSA. Here the CDR3 reads CASSFQGLAGGLNIQYF. The CDR3 DNA reads as TGTGCCAGCAGCTTCCAGGGACTAGCGGGGGGGCTGAACATTCAGTACTTC.

This clonotype was seen a few times. The chain combines TRBV7-8 with TRBJ2-1, with D perhaps matching TRBD2 (6 bases). The ends were cut back, 5 bases at V and 4 bases at J, with 18 bases in the middle. Looked up from germline, CDR1 is SGHVS and CDR2 is FQNEAQ. This CDR3 has 16 amino acids. The CDR3 DNA sequence: TGTGCCAGCAGCGCGAGTCAACTAGCAGCTTACAATGAGCAGTTCTTC. Protein: CASSASQLAAYNEQFF.

This sequence joins TRBV20-1 and TRBJ1-5, with D unresolved. Looked up from germline, CDR1 is DFQATT and CDR2 is SNEGSKA (reference sequence). The ends were cut back, 6 bases at V and 2 bases at J, with 11 bases in the middle. This CDR3 contains 13 residues. DNA for the CDR3: TGCAGTGCATCCGACGGAGGCAATCAGCCCCAGCATTTT. Translating gives CSASDGGNQPQHF.

This clonotype was recorded a few times. The chain links TRBV5-1 to TRBJ1-1; D gene unclear. V was shortened by 0 bases and J by 4 bases, with 10 bases between the two germline ends. The CDR3 has 14 residues. Germline loops: CDR1 SGHRS, CDR2 YFSETQ. CDR3 amino acids: CASSLESAGTEAFF. The DNA for the CDR3 is TGCGCCAGCAGCTTGGAGTCGGCGGGCACTGAAGCTTTCTTT.

This clonotype was recorded a few times. The chain employs TRBV7-2 and TRBJ1-2, with D unresolved. The CDR3 runs 15 residues. The V gene's germline CDR1 is SGHTA and CDR2 FQGNSA. Trimming left V 5 bases short and J 4 bases short, with 17 bases between. Here the CDR3 reads CASSLARTGPYGYTF. The CDR3 DNA is TGTGCCAGCAGCCTCGCCCGGACGGGCCCCTATGGCTACACCTTC. The variable domain in full, completed from reference TRBV7-2 and TRBJ1-2, reads GAGVSQSPSNKVTEKGKDVELRCDPISGHTALYWYRQSLGQGLEFLIYFQGNSAPDKSGLPSDRFSAERTGGSVSTLTIQRTQQEDSAVYLCASSLARTGPYGYTFGSGTRLTVV.

This clonotype was picked up a small number of times. CDR3 amino acids: CASSNSGTDSTDTQYF. CDR3 in DNA: TGCGCCAGCAGCAACTCCGGGACGGACAGCACAGATACGCAGTATTTT. The rearrangement links TRBV5-1 to TRBJ2-3; the D gene could be TRBD1 or TRBD2 (5 bases each). CDR3 size: 16 residues. V was pared by 4 bases and J by 0 bases, with 15 bases between. Germline CDR1 is SGHRS and CDR2 is YFSETQ.

In this sample, this clonotype turned up a few times. The V and J genes are TRBV29-1 and TRBJ2-3; 8 nucleotides line up with TRBD2. This CDR3 comprises 14 residues. V trimming: 3 bases; J trimming: 4 bases; junction bases outside the gene matches: 6. Germline V CDR1 and CDR2: SQVTM, ANQGSEA. Written as DNA, the CDR3 is TGCAGCGTTGATCCCGGGGGGGCCGCAGATACGCAGTATTTT. The encoded protein is CSVDPGGAADTQYF.

This clonotype was picked up a small number of times. The chain employs TRBV10-3 and TRBJ2-5, with D perhaps assigned TRBD1 or TRBD2 (6 bases each). Germline values: CDR1 ENHRY, CDR2 SYGVKD. The germline V and J ends were trimmed by 5 bases and 0 bases, with 10 bases remaining between them. This CDR3 contains 14 residues. The CDR3 DNA reads TGTGCCATCAGTCCGGGGGCCAACCAAGAGACCCAGTACTTC. Its translation is CAISPGANQETQYF.

This clonotype has only a few counts. The chain combines TRBV10-3 with TRBJ1-1; the D is unclear. Trimming took 8 bases from V and 0 from J, leaving 10 bases between them. Germline V gene sequence: CDR1 ENHRY, CDR2 SYGVKD. The CDR3 contains 13 residues. Written as DNA, the CDR3 is TGTGCCATCGGGAATGGGTTGAACACTGAAGCTTTCTTT. The encoded protein is CAIGNGLNTEAFF.

The rearrangement links TRBV6-5 to TRBJ1-1; 7 bases fit TRBD1. The CDR3 sequence is 15 residues long. Trimming at V came to 4 bases and at J to 1 base, leaving 6 bases not matched to a gene. Germline CDR1 MNHEY, CDR2 SVGAGI. The CDR3 bases are TGTGCCAGCAGTTCATCAGGACAGGCGAACACTGAAGCTTTCTTT. Protein product: CASSSSGQANTEAFF.

V and J are TRBV7-2 and TRBJ2-1, with 12 bases matching TRBD1. Germline V CDR1 and CDR2: SGHTA, FQGNSA. The CDR3 is 15 amino acids. V shed 5 bases and J 12 bases; nucleotides not matched to a gene: 11. The CDR3 nucleotides read TGTGCCAGCAGCCAGGTGGGACAGGGGGCGCGGTTGCAGTTCTTC. Translating it yields CASSQVGQGARLQFF.

This clonotype was seen a handful of times. The J gene is TRBJ1-1, the V gene TRBV5-1, with TRBD1 matching 8 bases. In germline, CDR1 is SGHRS, CDR2 YFSETQ. The CDR3 spans 15 residues. V gave up 4 bases and J gave up 3 bases; unmatched junction bases: 8. Written as DNA, the CDR3 is TGCGCCAGCAGCCCGACAGGGGTACGCCACACTGAAGCTTTCTTT. Translation: CASSPTGVRHTEAFF.

The chain carries TRBV3-1 and TRBJ1-2; D is uncertain. V shed 1 base and J shed 7 bases, with 13 bases lying between them. Germline CDR1 LGHDT, CDR2 YNNKEL (reference sequence). This CDR3 comprises 14 residues. The CDR3 sequence is CASSQGWTGSGYTF. The CDR3 nucleotides read TGTGCCAGCAGCCAAGGGTGGACTGGGAGTGGCTACACCTTC.

This clonotype was observed at least ten times. The rearrangement links TRBV29-1 to TRBJ1-5; D gene ambiguous. V lost 6 bases to trimming and J lost 0 bases, with 6 bases between them. There are 12 residues in the CDR3. Per the germline V gene, CDR1 is SQVTM and CDR2 is ANQGSEA. CDR3 loop: CSVGSSNQPQHF. The DNA for the CDR3 is TGCAGCGTCGGGAGTAGCAATCAGCCCCAGCATTTT. Full variable domain (remainder filled in from reference TRBV29-1 and TRBJ1-5): SAVISQKPSRDICQRGTSLTIQCQVDSQVTMMFWYRQQPGQSLTLIATANQGSEATYESGFVIDKFPISRPNLTFSTLTVSNMSPEDSSIYLCSVGSSNQPQHFGDGTRLSIL.

This clonotype was counted at least ten times. V is TRBV3-1 and J is TRBJ1-1, with D maybe TRBD1 (6 bases). The V gene lost 6 bases and the J gene lost 5 bases, with 13 bases spanning the gap. Per the germline V gene, CDR1 is LGHDT and CDR2 is YNNKEL (reference sequence). The CDR3 totals 13 residues. The chain's CDR3 is CASSPTGRTEAFF. The CDR3 nucleotides are TGTGCCAGCAGTCCCACAGGGCGAACTGAAGCTTTCTTT.